The present TCR beta chain was sequenced within a study of shared clonotypes between healthy human individuals. Profiling relied on immunoSEQ multiplex PCR, and the TCRdb table lists in-frame clones only, not all of them. This sample has over a million clones, with 96% found just once. About this clone: Its target is unknown.

The germline V gene has CDR1 MNHNS and CDR2 SASEGT. Trimming removed 4 bases from V and 5 bases from J; junction bases left unmatched: 5. CDR3 size: 13 residues. Splitting the CD4+ cells yielded a CD45RA+ naive subset and a CD45RA-negative memory subset. Overall study results and limits: An expected dependence of interdonor clonotype sharing on sequencing depth was noted.

The sample taken for sequencing was naive CD4+ T cells sorted from blood. Documented subset: CD45RA+ positively selected. The chain combines TRBV6-1 with TRBJ2-7; 7 nucleotides agree with TRBD1. This TCR was sampled from a man aged 25 to 40 in good health. The CDR3 nucleotides are TGTGCCAGCAGTGGGAAAGACAGGGACGAGCAGTACTTC. Protein sequence: CASSGKDRDEQYF.